This T cell receptor (beta chain) was captured by sequencing in a study of T cell responses to AZD1222 COVID-19 vaccine. Study background: It was second doses at about 4 or about 12 weeks that were pooled. Study-wide results and limits: Reportedly, close to half of spike-specific TCRs are directed against unmutated variant regions. Possibly, clonal diversity was underestimated; donors were largely white British and included more females. Two doses of AZD1222 preceded a rise in Spike-specific TCR breadth and depth.

This table comes from immunoSEQ multiplex PCR, and its TCRdb copy is limited to in-frame clones, with some not included. The data hold tens of thousands of clones, with over 85% observed a single time. About this clone itself: Antigen specificity is unknown.

Losses at the gene ends were 6 bases for V and 2 bases for J; bases not matched to a gene: 12. The CDR3 covers 17 residues. Per germline, CDR1 SNHLY and CDR2 FYNNEI. The receptor was derived from an adult in good health. Sequencing was performed on peripheral blood, taken on day 0 of AZD1222 vaccination. This chain joins TRBV2 and TRBJ1-5, with TRBD1 identical over 8 bases. CDR3: CASRGGTGLVGNQPQHF. In DNA form, the CDR3 reads TGTGCCAGCAGGGGGGGGACAGGCCTTGTGGGCAATCAGCCCCAGCATTTT.